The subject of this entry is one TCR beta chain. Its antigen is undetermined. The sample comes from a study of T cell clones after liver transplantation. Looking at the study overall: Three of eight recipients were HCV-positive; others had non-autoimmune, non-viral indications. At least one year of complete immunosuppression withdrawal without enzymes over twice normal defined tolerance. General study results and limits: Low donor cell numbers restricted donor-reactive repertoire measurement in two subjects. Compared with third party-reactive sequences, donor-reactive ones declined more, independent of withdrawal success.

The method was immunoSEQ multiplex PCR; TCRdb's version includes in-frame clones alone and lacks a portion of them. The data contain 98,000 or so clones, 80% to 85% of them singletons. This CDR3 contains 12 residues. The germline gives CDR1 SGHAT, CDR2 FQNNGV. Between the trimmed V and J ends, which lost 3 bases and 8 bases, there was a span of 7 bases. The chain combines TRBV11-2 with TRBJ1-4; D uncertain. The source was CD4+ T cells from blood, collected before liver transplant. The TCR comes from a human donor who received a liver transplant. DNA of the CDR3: TGTGCCAGCAGCTTTTTTCAGGAAAAACTGTTTTTT. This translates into CASSFFQEKLFF.